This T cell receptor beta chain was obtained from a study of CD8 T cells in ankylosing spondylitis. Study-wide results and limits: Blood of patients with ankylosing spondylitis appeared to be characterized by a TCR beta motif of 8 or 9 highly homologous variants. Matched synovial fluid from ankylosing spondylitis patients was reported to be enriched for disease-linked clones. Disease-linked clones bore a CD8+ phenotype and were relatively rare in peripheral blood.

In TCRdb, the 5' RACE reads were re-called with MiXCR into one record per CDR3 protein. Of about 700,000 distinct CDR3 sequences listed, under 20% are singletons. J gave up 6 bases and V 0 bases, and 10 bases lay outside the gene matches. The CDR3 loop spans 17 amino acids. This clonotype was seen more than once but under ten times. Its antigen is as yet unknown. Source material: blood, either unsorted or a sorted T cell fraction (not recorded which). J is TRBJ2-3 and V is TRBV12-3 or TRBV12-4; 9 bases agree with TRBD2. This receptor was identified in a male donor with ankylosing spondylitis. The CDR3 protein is CASSLAVGIAGVDTQYF. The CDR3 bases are TGTGCCAGCAGTTTAGCGGTGGGCATAGCGGGAGTGGATACGCAGTATTTT.